Described below is a single T cell receptor (beta chain) sequence and its context. Using its own MiXCR run on the 5' RACE reads, TCRdb lists one record per CDR3 protein. The sample shows approximately 40,000 distinct CDR3 sequences, approximately 28% of them seen only once. This clonotype was sampled from a female donor with breast cancer. The sequencing sample was made of tumor-infiltrating memory CD4+ T cells sorted from the breast tumor. Sample subset: memory CD4+ T cells, CD4+CD45RO+CD25-.

The CDR3 DNA reads as TGTGCCAGCTGGGGGCGGACAGGGGGCGAAAACTATGGCTACACCTTC. Protein: CASWGRTGGENYGYTF. The chain uses TRBV27 and TRBJ1-2; 11 bases line up with TRBD1. V lost 8 bases and J lost 2; bases outside the gene matches: 10. This CDR3 is 16 amino acids long. CDR1 is MNHEY, CDR2 SMNVEV, per germline (reference sequence).